This T cell receptor (beta chain) was captured by sequencing in a study of T cell changes during pregnancy in multiple sclerosis. TCRdb's table, derived via immunoSEQ multiplex PCR, lists solely in-frame clones and lacks some. The data contain over 50,000 clones, 88% of them singletons. Germline V gene lookup returns CDR1 SSHAT and CDR2 FNYEAQ (reference sequence). With 1 base clipped from V and 4 bases from J, the junction kept 6 bases outside the gene matches. The CDR3 runs to 15 residues. This TCR was sampled from a female donor with multiple sclerosis, enrolled in a pregnancy study. The chain has TRBV7-7 and TRBJ2-5; 7 nucleotides line up with TRBD1. Here the sequenced sample was peripheral blood, taken in the first trimester of pregnancy. CDR3 nucleotide sequence: TGTGCCAGCAGCTTAGTAGGGGGCGCAGGAGAGACCCAGTACTTC. It codes for CASSLVGGAGETQYF.